The T cell receptor beta chain described here comes from a study of blood T cell repertoires in COVID-19. About the research overall: The analysed material was cDNA or gDNA that came from T cells, B-cell-depleted T cells, or PBMCs.

Measured with immunoSEQ multiplex PCR; TCRdb has only the in-frame clones, and not every one. The sample holds 80,000 to 100,000 clones, roughly 90% seen once. The Seattle patients joined while their infection was active and were tracked longitudinally afterward. The V gene's germline CDR1 is SGHRS and CDR2 YFSETQ. V was trimmed by 4 bases and J by 0 bases, leaving 17 bases between them. The CDR3 covers 17 residues. This clone was seen just once. This TCR derives from a human donor with COVID-19, enrolled during active disease. The donor label of this sample is uncertain. The chain carries TRBV5-1 and TRBJ2-1; D remains ambiguous. The sequenced sample consisted of peripheral blood. CDR3 region: CASSLPLLRSSYNEQFF. The CDR3 DNA reads TGCGCCAGCAGCCTGCCGCTGCTCCGTAGCTCCTACAATGAGCAGTTCTTC. The entire variable domain, with the rest obtained from reference TRBV5-1 and TRBJ2-1, is as follows: KAGVTQTPRYLIKTRGQQVTLSCSPISGHRSVSWYQQTPGQGLQFLFEYFSETQRNKGNFPGRFSGRQFSNSRSEMNVSTLELGDSALYLCASSLPLLRSSYNEQFFGPGTRLTVL.